This T cell receptor (beta chain) came from a study of blood T cell repertoires in COVID-19. Looking at the study overall: Researchers got acute and convalescent COVID-19 samples from the United States, Italy and Spain. PBMCs, B-cell-depleted T cells, or T cells provided the cDNA or gDNA that made up the material.

This clone was seen just once. In the original analysis: Nucleated cell counts were estimated from reference gene primer amplification. The data were produced by immunoSEQ multiplex PCR, yet TCRdb's version contains in-frame clones alone and is incomplete. Clonal size and the V and J genes are those of that table, whereas D and trimming came from the DNA. The sample consists of 70,000 or so clones, 90% of them appearing once. This TCR was recovered from a man in his forties or fifties with acute or convalescent COVID-19. Source material: peripheral blood.

The CDR3 sequence is CASSRPQGSGETQYF. CDR3 coding DNA: TGTGCCAGTAGTAGACCACAGGGGTCGGGGGAGACCCAGTACTTC. This rearrangement joins TRBV19 to TRBJ2-5; 7 bases line up with TRBD1. The junction had 10 bases not matched to a gene; V was cut back by 4 bases and J by 5 bases. CDR1 and CDR2 (germline): LNHDA, SQIVND (reference sequence). This CDR3 region has 15 residues.